This is a list of T cell receptor beta chains from one sample in a study of T cells in localized non-small cell lung cancer. Clones were read by immunoSEQ multiplex PCR, and TCRdb kept only the in-frame ones, dropping some. This table has about 13,000 clones, over 25% appearing once. The sequenced sample was lung tumor tissue, obtained before any cancer treatment. Every receptor here comes from a female donor of 60 years or more with stage I lung adenocarcinoma. Each CDR3 is given without its conserved first and last residue. Each record gives: clone size, J gene, V gene, CDR3 protein. A row's size may be missing; if present it is once, few, many or a size class.

- TRBJ2-3 TRBV5-1 ASSLVGIADTQY
- TRBJ1-2 TRBV19 ASSIWDRVNYGYT
few TRBJ1-4 TRBV9 ASSVEQGANEKLF
few TRBJ1-5 TRBV11-3 ASSLRGRNQPQH
- TRBJ1-1 TRBV19 ASSIQEGNTEAF
- TRBJ2-6 TRBV7-4 ASSLTGAGANVLT
- TRBJ2-6 TRBV11-3 ASSPVGRSGANVLT
- TRBJ2-5 TRBV15 ATSSRNRGAETQY
few TRBJ1-5 TRBV6-8 ASSLWLDQPQH
once TRBJ1-4 TRBV15 ATSRRGMGATSNEKLF
- TRBJ1-6 TRBV6-8 ASSDRGTNSPLH
- TRBJ2-7 TRBV10-2 ASSYPALDEQY
few TRBJ2-1 TRBV11-3 ASSWEGSASYNEQF
many TRBJ2-2 TRBV11-3 ASSVTTHTGELF
- TRBJ2-5 TRBV6-8 ASSSLTSTRLGTQY
- TRBJ2-7 TRBV4-1 ASSQAPGLGNYEQY
- TRBJ2-5 TRBV11-3 ASSFQRGGQETQY
- TRBJ1-1 TRBV10-1 ASTRGKGTEAF
- TRBJ2-7 TRBV28 ASETSGSLYEQY
- TRBJ1-3 TRBV12-5 ASGLSLSGNTIY
- TRBJ2-2 TRBV19 ASSITRGSGRAGELF
medium-sized TRBJ2-5 TRBV25-1 ATLDLEETQY
- TRBJ1-4 TRBV19 ASSIKARGLEKLF
few TRBJ2-2 TRBV11-3 ASSAGQGEGELF
- TRBJ2-5 TRBV30 AWRGQETQY
many TRBJ2-5 TRBV11-3 ASSSWDREGETQY
few TRBJ2-6 TRBV11-3 ASSPSVMANVLT
- TRBJ1-2 TRBV6-8 ASSMGAPNYGYT
- TRBJ1-4 TRBV25-1 ASSPHGTVAEKLF
few TRBJ2-7 TRBV10-3 AISEGSGKSSYEQY
- TRBJ1-1 TRBV15 ATSTFRDRALNTEAF
- TRBJ1-6 TRBV10-2 ASIGTGVYSPLH
few TRBJ2-1 TRBV11-3 ASSVGTQDYNEQF
few TRBJ2-7 TRBV1 TSPPDRSSYEQY
many TRBJ1-2 TRBV6-8 ASSPQGGANYGYT
many TRBJ1-1 TRBV6-8 ASSHSDREGSTEAF
many TRBJ2-5 TRBV11-3 ASSLDSARDSTQY
- TRBJ1-1 TRBV18 ASSLWGYTEAF
- TRBJ1-3 TRBV19 ASSTLGDGSGNTIY
- TRBJ2-5 TRBV12-5 ASRGQSLQETQY
many TRBJ2-5 TRBV9 ASRGAGGQETQY
- TRBJ2-2 TRBV6-8 ASKGGAGELF